This TCR beta chain was retrieved from a study of response to subunit inactivated influenza vaccine (dated by TCRdb to about 2018). Turning to the overall study: Deep quantitative profiling of the T cell receptor repertoire was used in the study to follow responses to a trivalent subunit inactivated influenza vaccine.

Comments on this clonotype: Its cognate antigen has yet to be identified. Per-base quality was not reported, and no clone a single base away is much larger than it.

The receptor library was made with RT-PCR. Data came from an Illumina HiSeq 2500. The raw public data were reprocessed by TCRdb itself: fastp quality trimming at Q25, MiXCR clonotype calling, in-frame beta chains only. Duplicate CDR3 protein sequences are folded into a single record with the most common DNA and genes. The sample contains roughly 760,000 distinct CDR3 sequences, 21% of them found a single time. The top ten constitute 10% of the sample. Here is what the overall study found, with its caveats: According to the authors, only a limited number of new T cells may be recruited by each seasonal influenza vaccination.

Taken from cysteine to phenylalanine, the CDR3 has 14 residues. Only CDR3 DNA remains: 42 bases, in frame from the first base. Trimming removed 6 bases from V and 0 bases from J; the gene matches leave 2 bases unexplained. CDR1 and CDR2 are read off the germline V gene as SQVTM and ANQGSEA. The V and J genes are TRBV29-1 and TRBJ2-2, with 9 junctional bases fitting TRBD2. The source was PBMCs from blood, collected 4 to 6 days after vaccination. The sequence was obtained from a man aged 45-60 years who received an inactivated influenza vaccine. Donor details come from another sample of the same person, matched by shared clones. CDR3 reads: CSVASGANTGELFF. At the DNA level, the sequence is TGCAGCGTCGCTAGCGGGGCGAACACCGGGGAGCTGTTTTTT.